This note documents a single TCR beta chain sequence. Antigen unknown. Generated by immunoSEQ multiplex PCR, the TCRdb table keeps only in-frame clones and is missing some. This sample has more than 250,000 clones, with about nine tenths found just once. The CDR3 sequence is 16 residues long. Trimming shortened V by 0 bases and J by 0 bases, and 9 bases separated the two germline ends. Looked up from germline, CDR1 is LNHNV and CDR2 is YYDKDF (reference sequence). This record comes from a study of cytomegalovirus exposure and HLA in healthy donors. Across the whole study: The same platform used for the 666 first-cohort repertoires was also used for the approximately 120 validation repertoires, as a later analysis reported. Study conclusions and caveats: Whilst most TCR sequences proved rare, a subset of public TCRs occurred across many donors.

The sequenced material came from PBMCs. The sequence was obtained from a woman aged 18-29 years in good health and CMV-seronegative. The rearrangement joins TRBV15 to TRBJ1-5; unclear D gene. CDR3 region: CATSREGVISNQPQHF. In nucleotides, the CDR3 is TGTGCCACCAGCAGAGAAGGAGTAATTAGCAATCAGCCCCAGCATTTT.